These T cell receptor beta chains were read from a single sample in a study of identifying expanded T cells in peripheral blood. Data came from immunoSEQ multiplex PCR; TCRdb stores just in-frame clones and leaves some out. The data show around 70,000 clones, about nine tenths seen once. Sequenced: blood. Receptor source: a person aged 18 to 70 in good health. CDR3s include the opening cysteine and the closing phenylalanine or tryptophan. D genes are given only for firm matches. The listing skips clone size in some rows; elsewhere it reads once, few, many or a size class.

v_gene	d_gene	j_gene	abundance	CDR3aa	CDR3nt
TRBV7-2	NA	TRBJ2-7	NA	CASSSPYLGTQEGYEQYF	TGTGCCAGCAGCTCACCTTACCTGGGGACGCAGGAGGGCTACGAGCAGTACTTC
TRBV5-6	NA	TRBJ2-2	NA	CASSLRGPQTGELFF	TGTGCCAGCAGCTTAAGAGGCCCGCAAACCGGGGAGCTGTTTTTT
TRBV28	TRBD1	TRBJ1-2	NA	CASSSRQGYYGYTF	TGTGCCAGCAGTAGTCGACAGGGATACTATGGCTACACCTTC
TRBV6-5	TRBD2	TRBJ2-3	NA	CASRTLAVSTDTQYF	TGTGCCAGCAGGACTCTAGCGGTTAGCACAGATACGCAGTATTTT
TRBV2	NA	TRBJ2-2	NA	CASSERPGELFF	TGTGCCAGCAGTGAAAGGCCCGGGGAGCTGTTTTTT
TRBV27	TRBD2	TRBJ2-7	NA	CASSFRGGYEQYF	TGTGCCAGCAGTTTTCGGGGGGGGTACGAGCAGTACTTC
TRBV2	NA	TRBJ1-1	few	CASSEPGWTEAFF	TGTGCCAGCAGTGAACCAGGGTGGACTGAAGCTTTCTTT
TRBV4-3	NA	TRBJ1-3	NA	CASSQDPAGAVGNTIYF	TGCGCCAGCAGCCAAGATCCCGCAGGGGCCGTGGGAAACACCATATATTTT
TRBV2	NA	TRBJ1-5	NA	CASKKANQPQHF	TGTGCCAGCAAAAAGGCTAATCAGCCCCAGCATTTT
TRBV13	TRBD1	TRBJ1-6	NA	CASSLGDRGSSPLHF	TGTGCCAGCAGCTTAGGAGACAGGGGGAGTTCACCCCTCCACTTT
TRBV25-1	NA	TRBJ1-2	NA	CASSPPDGRVGYYGYTF	TGTGCCAGCAGTCCCCCTGATGGTAGGGTCGGATACTATGGCTACACCTTC
TRBV5-6	TRBD2	TRBJ2-1	NA	CASSLSGRGVNEQFF	TGTGCCAGCAGTCTCAGCGGGAGAGGGGTTAATGAGCAGTTCTTC
TRBV5-4	NA	TRBJ1-3	NA	CASSLDQSGGNTIYF	TGTGCCAGCAGCTTGGATCAGTCCGGTGGAAACACCATATATTTT
TRBV18	TRBD2	TRBJ2-7	NA	CASSQGTGGFHEQYF	TGTGCCAGCTCGCAAGGGACGGGGGGTTTCCACGAGCAGTACTTC
TRBV2	NA	TRBJ2-2	NA	CASTGQVAGELFF	TGTGCCAGCACTGGACAAGTCGCCGGGGAGCTGTTTTTT
TRBV30	TRBD2	TRBJ2-5	NA	CAWSLGLGGGTQYF	TGTGCCTGGAGTCTAGGACTAGGCGGCGGGACCCAGTACTTC
TRBV5-1	NA	TRBJ1-3	NA	CASSNTGSSGNTIYF	TGCGCCAGCAGCAATACAGGTAGCTCTGGAAACACCATATATTTT
TRBV5-4	TRBD1	TRBJ2-3	NA	CASSNRDRVTDTQYF	TGTGCCAGCAGCAACCGGGACAGGGTCACAGATACGCAGTATTTT
TRBV12-5	NA	TRBJ2-7	NA	CASGLGDYEQYF	TGTGCTAGTGGTTTAGGGGACTACGAGCAGTACTTC
TRBV6-5	TRBD1	TRBJ1-5	NA	CASSDDRGDQPQHF	TGTGCCAGCAGTGACGACAGGGGGGATCAGCCCCAGCATTTT
TRBV28	TRBD1	TRBJ1-5	NA	CASTPTGLRDQPQHF	TGTGCCAGCACCCCGACAGGGCTGAGGGATCAGCCCCAGCATTTT
TRBV27	TRBD1	TRBJ1-2	NA	CASTDRGRDGYTF	TGTGCCAGCACGGACAGGGGTCGGGATGGCTACACCTTC
TRBV13	NA	TRBJ2-7	NA	CASSFSGDPTYEQYF	TGTGCCAGCAGCTTCTCGGGGGACCCGACCTACGAGCAGTACTTC
TRBV7-6	NA	TRBJ1-3	NA	CASSPSGGLGNTIYF	TGTGCCAGCAGCCCCTCAGGAGGGCTCGGAAACACCATATATTTT
TRBV7-2	NA	TRBJ2-2	NA	CASSELQGIGELFF	TGTGCCAGCAGCGAACTGCAGGGAATCGGGGAGCTGTTTTTT
TRBV7-8	NA	TRBJ1-4	NA	CASSLSRTGEKLFF	TGTGCCAGCAGCTTATCGCGGACCGGGGAAAAACTGTTTTTT
TRBV25-1	NA	TRBJ2-5	NA	CASSDALGETQYF	TGTGCCAGCAGTGATGCGTTAGGAGAGACCCAGTACTTC
TRBV6-5	TRBD1	TRBJ2-7	once	CASSRDSLTYEQYF	TGTGCCAGCAGCCGGGACAGTCTTACCTACGAGCAGTACTTC
TRBV2	TRBD1	TRBJ1-2	NA	CASSLRQGYGYTF	TGTGCCAGCAGTCTTCGACAGGGGTATGGCTACACCTTC
TRBV11-2	NA	TRBJ1-5	NA	CASSLDVGQPQHF	TGTGCCAGCAGCTTAGACGTCGGTCAGCCCCAGCATTTT
TRBV7-6	TRBD2	TRBJ2-3	NA	CASSLGGGITDTQYF	TGTGCCAGCAGCTTAGGGGGGGGAATCACAGATACGCAGTATTTT
TRBV28	NA	TRBJ2-2	NA	CASSLSPGELFF	TGTGCCAGCAGTCTATCCCCCGGGGAGCTGTTTTTT
TRBV18	NA	TRBJ1-2	once	CASSPPGPANYGYTF	TGTGCCAGCTCACCACCCGGCCCCGCTAACTATGGCTACACCTTC
TRBV10-3	NA	TRBJ2-1	few	CATRFRGENNEQFF	TGTGCCACCAGATTCCGGGGAGAGAACAATGAGCAGTTCTTC
TRBV5-6	NA	TRBJ2-2	NA	CASRVGGGNGELFF	TGTGCCAGCAGAGTTGGAGGGGGCAACGGGGAGCTGTTTTTT
TRBV7-2	NA	TRBJ2-1	NA	CASSPHGGGGHGEQFF	TGTGCCAGCAGCCCTCACGGCGGTGGGGGTCACGGGGAGCAGTTCTTC
TRBV29-1	NA	TRBJ1-2	once	CSVVDSETPGGYTF	TGCAGCGTAGTCGACTCTGAAACCCCCGGGGGCTACACCTTC
TRBV5-1	TRBD2	TRBJ2-1	NA	CASSFPSGTTQEQFF	TGCGCCAGCAGCTTTCCTAGCGGGACAACCCAAGAGCAGTTCTTC
TRBV4-2	NA	TRBJ1-1	NA	CASSQRRLNTEAFF	TGTGCCAGCAGCCAACGCCGACTGAACACTGAAGCTTTCTTT
TRBV7-8	NA	TRBJ2-7	few	CASSSGGSFSEQYF	TGTGCCAGCAGCTCTGGAGGGTCCTTCTCCGAGCAGTACTTC
TRBV9	NA	TRBJ2-7	NA	CASSVRFESYEQYF	TGTGCCAGCAGCGTAAGGTTTGAGTCCTACGAGCAGTACTTC
TRBV4-3	NA	TRBJ1-5	once	CASSQERGTGNQPQHF	TGCGCCAGCAGCCAAGAACGAGGAACAGGAAATCAGCCCCAGCATTTT
TRBV7-2	NA	TRBJ1-2	NA	CASSFHGRYGYTF	TGTGCCAGCAGCTTCCACGGTCGCTATGGCTACACCTTC
TRBV9	NA	TRBJ2-2	NA	CASSVRPRDTGELFF	TGTGCCAGCAGCGTAAGACCCAGGGACACCGGGGAGCTGTTTTTT
TRBV7-9	NA	TRBJ2-3	NA	CASSLGSGTTQYF	TGTGCCAGCAGCTTAGGTTCCGGGACCACGCAGTATTTT
TRBV13	NA	TRBJ1-6	few	CASSLGNSPLHF	TGTGCCAGCAGCTTGGGGAATTCACCCCTCCACTTT
TRBV6-6	NA	TRBJ1-5	NA	CASMGENYQPQHF	TGTGCCAGCATGGGGGAGAACTATCAGCCCCAGCATTTT
TRBV29-1	NA	TRBJ2-5	NA	CSVGGSETQYF	TGCAGCGTTGGGGGCAGTGAGACCCAGTACTTC
TRBV5-1	NA	TRBJ2-3	NA	CASSLEARGTDTQYF	TGCGCCAGCAGCTTGGAGGCCCGGGGGACAGATACGCAGTATTTT
TRBV30	NA	TRBJ1-3	NA	CAWSGNRRDTIYF	TGTGCCTGGAGTGGCAACAGGAGGGACACCATATATTTT
TRBV25-1	NA	TRBJ2-5	few	CASTSLRGTQYF	TGTGCCAGCACATCGCTCCGAGGGACCCAGTACTTC
TRBV9	TRBD2	TRBJ2-3	NA	CASSLGSTLAGVYFGTDTQYF	TGTGCCAGCAGCCTAGGCTCAACACTAGCGGGAGTTTATTTTGGCACAGATACGCAGTATTTT
TRBV11-2	NA	TRBJ2-7	NA	CASSLALQGYEQYF	TGTGCCAGCAGCTTAGCCCTACAGGGCTACGAGCAGTACTTC